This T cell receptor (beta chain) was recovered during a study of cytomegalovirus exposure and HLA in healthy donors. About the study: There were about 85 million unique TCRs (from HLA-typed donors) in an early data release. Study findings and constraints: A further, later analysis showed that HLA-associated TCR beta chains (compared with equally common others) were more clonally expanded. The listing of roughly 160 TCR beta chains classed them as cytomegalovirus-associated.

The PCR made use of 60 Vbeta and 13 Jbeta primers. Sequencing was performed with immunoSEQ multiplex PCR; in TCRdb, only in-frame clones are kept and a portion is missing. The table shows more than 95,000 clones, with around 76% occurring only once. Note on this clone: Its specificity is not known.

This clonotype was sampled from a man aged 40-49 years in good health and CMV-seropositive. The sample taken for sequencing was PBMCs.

The CDR3 region has the DNA TGTGCCAGCAGCAATACCGGAGCCAAAGAGACCCAGTACTTC. Protein: CASSNTGAKETQYF. V gene TRBV21-1 combines with J gene TRBJ2-5; the D call in the table, TRBD2, was not verified against the DNA. TRBV21-1 is a known pseudogene. The CDR3 contains 14 residues.